These 2 T cell receptor beta chains share one sample of origin, sequenced in a study of shared clonotypes between healthy human individuals. Assay used: immunoSEQ multiplex PCR; TCRdb lists only in-frame clones, some missing. This table holds about 110,000 clones, about 72% found once. What was sequenced was memory CD8+ T cells sorted from blood. Indicated subset: CD45RO+ cells pooled with CCR7-negative TemRA cells. Source of these receptors: a woman in her twenties or thirties in good health.

The V and J genes are TRBV2 and TRBJ2-1; D possibly matches TRBD1 or TRBD2 (9 bases each). The germline CDR1 and CDR2 sequences are SNHLY and FYNNEI. The CDR3 sequence is 18 residues long. The ends were cut back, 11 bases at V and 2 bases at J, with 28 bases in the middle. The chain's CDR3 is CAWKDRGTGGRAYNEQFF. CDR3 bases: TGTGCCTGGAAGGACAGGGGAACTGGCGGGAGGGCCTACAATGAGCAGTTCTTC.

The chain carries TRBV28 and TRBJ2-1; the D call may be TRBD1 or TRBD2 (5 bases each). Trimming removed 4 bases at V and 8 bases at J, with 9 bases between. The CDR3 loop spans 12 amino acids. Germline V gene sequence: CDR1 MDHEN, CDR2 SYDVKM. CDR3 protein: CASSWGGHEQFF. The CDR3 DNA reads TGTGCCAGCAGTTGGGGCGGGCATGAGCAGTTCTTC. The variable domain in full, with the rest retrieved from reference TRBV28 and TRBJ2-1, is DVKVTQSSRYLVKRTGEKVFLECVQDMDHENMFWYRQDPGLGLRLIYFSYDVKMKEKGDIPEGYSVSREKKERFSLILESASTNQTSMYLCASSWGGHEQFFGPGTRLTVL.